The rows below give T cell receptor beta chains drawn from one sample of a study of T cell changes during pregnancy in multiple sclerosis. Profiling relied on immunoSEQ multiplex PCR, and the TCRdb table lists in-frame clones only, not all of them. The table lists some 27,000 clones, roughly 89% of them singletons. Material: CD4+ T cells from peripheral blood mononuclear cells, obtained in the second trimester of pregnancy. The receptor source for this set is a female donor with multiple sclerosis, enrolled in a pregnancy study. Each CDR3 is given with its conserved first and last residue. The D gene is left open where the match is weak. A clone size is listed for some rows: how often the clone was seen (once, few, many), or a class if it is expanded.

clone_size	v_call	j_call	d_call	cdr3_aa	cdr3_nt
-	TRBV6-4	TRBJ1-4	-	CASSALPPGQRGGEKLFF	TGTGCCAGCAGTGCTCTCCCGCCAGGGCAAAGGGGCGGTGAAAAACTGTTTTTT
few	TRBV6-4	TRBJ2-7	-	CASIQGGWEQYF	TGTGCCAGCATTCAGGGTGGTTGGGAGCAGTACTTC
-	TRBV4-2	TRBJ2-4	TRBD1	CASSRDLGQGATIQYF	TGTGCCAGCAGCCGAGACCTGGGACAGGGTGCAACCATTCAGTACTTC
-	TRBV7-2	TRBJ2-7	TRBD2	CASSPTSFYEQYF	TGTGCCAGCAGCCCGACTAGCTTCTACGAGCAGTACTTC
-	TRBV7-2	TRBJ2-1	TRBD1	CASSPGTGGYNEQFF	TGTGCCAGCAGCCCCGGGACAGGGGGCTACAATGAGCAGTTCTTC
-	TRBV28	TRBJ2-2	-	CASRTGSSNTGELFF	TGTGCCAGCAGAACGGGTTCCTCGAACACCGGGGAGCTGTTTTTT
-	TRBV6-6	TRBJ1-5	TRBD1	CASSRTGTNQPQHF	TGTGCCAGCAGCCGGACAGGGACTAATCAGCCCCAGCATTTT
-	TRBV10-3	TRBJ1-5	TRBD1	CAISPTGGGEPQHF	TGTGCCATCAGCCCGACAGGGGGAGGGGAGCCCCAGCATTTT
-	TRBV4-3	TRBJ2-7	-	CASSQELGYEQYF	TGCGCCAGCAGCCAAGAACTCGGCTACGAGCAGTACTTC
-	TRBV7-8	TRBJ1-2	-	CASRKGTHYGYTF	TGTGCCAGCAGGAAGGGGACTCACTATGGCTACACCTTC
few	TRBV9	TRBJ2-2	TRBD1	CASSPQGMGVTGELFF	TGTGCCAGCAGCCCACAGGGGATGGGGGTCACCGGGGAGCTGTTTTTT
-	TRBV27	TRBJ2-3	TRBD2	CASSLFARPKQRGSTDTQYF	TGTGCCAGCAGTTTATTTGCCCGCCCAAAACAGCGGGGCAGCACAGATACGCAGTATTTT
-	TRBV7-9	TRBJ2-7	-	CASSLVDWYEQYF	TGTGCCAGCAGCTTAGTGGACTGGTACGAGCAGTACTTC
-	TRBV6-5	TRBJ1-1	-	CASSYAGLAFF	TGTGCCAGCAGTTACGCGGGGCTGGCTTTCTTT
once	TRBV30	TRBJ2-1	-	CAWSRKSGPNGQFF	TGTGCCTGGAGTCGTAAATCGGGTCCTAATGGGCAGTTCTTC
-	TRBV27	TRBJ1-1	-	CASSPGTLWSTEAFF	TGTGCCAGCAGCCCCGGGACTTTATGGAGCACTGAAGCTTTCTTT
-	TRBV5-1	TRBJ1-3	-	CASSPGQSSGNTIYF	TGCGCCAGCAGCCCCGGACAAAGCTCTGGAAACACCATATATTTT
-	TRBV5-1	TRBJ2-1	TRBD2	CASSLLLAGANNEQFF	TGCGCCAGCAGCTTACTACTAGCGGGGGCGAACAATGAGCAGTTCTTC